The present entry profiles one T cell receptor beta chain with its context. What it binds is unknown. For TCRbeta, the library was prepared with unique molecular identifiers. TCRdb reanalysed the PCR reads using MiXCR and keeps one entry per CDR3 protein. The sample has around 200,000 distinct CDR3 sequences, about 8.7% seen once. These data belong to a study of T-cell reconstitution after alpha-beta-depleted transplantation in children. Points from the study as a whole: Recipient T cells and thymic progenitors that survived were the source of the high TCRbeta diversity seen at day 60 in some patients.

Sequencing was performed on PBMCs, mostly from graft donor cells, taken 360 days after TCRalphabeta/CD19-depleted stem cell transplant. The sequence was collected from a male patient aged 2-15 years who had a stem cell transplant for acute myeloid leukemia, so the T cells may come from the graft donor.

The chain's CDR3 is CSVEDLGDEQFF. CDR3 sequence (DNA): TGCAGCGTTGAAGATTTGGGCGATGAGCAGTTCTTC. V usage is TRBV29-1 and J usage is TRBJ2-1, with unresolved D. From germline, CDR1 is SQVTM and CDR2 ANQGSEA. This CDR3 is built from 12 residues. The V end was cut by 0 bases, the J end by 8 bases, with 8 bases between.